The TCR beta chain under discussion was sequenced for a study of blood T cell repertoires in COVID-19. Study at large: COVID-19 samples, acute and convalescent, were from the United States, Italy and Spain. Nucleic acid was either cDNA or gDNA, and it came from T cells, B-cell-depleted T cells, or PBMCs.

Per the authors' pipeline: For nucleated cells, counts were estimated from reference gene primer amplification. Data came from immunoSEQ multiplex PCR; TCRdb stores just in-frame clones and leaves some out. V, J and clone size were drawn from that table, and D and trimming were deduced from the DNA. The sample consists of 120,000 or so clones, roughly nine tenths of them appearing once. The junction had 11 bases not matched to a gene; V was cut back by 3 bases and J by 14 bases. The germline CDR1 and CDR2 sequences are KGHSH and LQKENI. The CDR3 has 13 residues. This chain connects TRBV18 to TRBJ2-5, with 8 bases fitting TRBD1. The receptor's source is a human donor in a cohort sampled during active COVID-19. Sequenced sample: peripheral blood. CDR3 DNA: TGTGCCAGCTCACCTAACCTCGACAGGGGAGAATACTTC. This sequence encodes CASSPNLDRGEYF.